This is a list of T cell receptor beta chains from one sample in a study of T cells after yellow fever vaccination. TCRdb re-analysed the 5' RACE reads in MiXCR, keeping a single row per CDR3 protein. This table holds 400,000 to 450,000 distinct CDR3 sequences, around 19% found once. The sequenced sample was PBMCs, obtained before the yellow fever booster vaccination. These receptors all stem from a man between 18 and 35 years old who received the YFV17D yellow fever vaccine. Both conserved end residues are part of each CDR3. D genes are given only for firm matches. Rows give clone size only sometimes, using once, few, many, or a class for an expanded clone.

d_gene | j_gene | v_gene | abundance | CDR3nt | CDR3aa
TRBD2 | TRBJ2-1 | TRBV4-3 | few | TGCGCCAGCAGCCAAGTTCCGGGACTAGCGAGGAATGAGCAGTTCTTC | CASSQVPGLARNEQFF
TRBD2 | TRBJ2-3 | TRBV29-1 | many | TGCAGCGTTGAAGAATGGACTAGCGGGGGCCGGGCGACAGATACGCAGTATTTT | CSVEEWTSGGRATDTQYF
NA | TRBJ2-7 | TRBV6-2/TRBV6-3 | NA | TGTGCCAGCAGTTCCGATATCACCTTCACCTACGAGCAGTACTTC | CASSSDITFTYEQYF
NA | TRBJ2-3 | TRBV7-9 | few | TGTGCCAGCACCGTTGGAGGGTTGGATACGCAGTATTTT | CASTVGGLDTQYF
NA | TRBJ1-3 | TRBV4-2 | NA | TGTGCCAGCAGCGAAAACTCAGGAAACACCATATATTTT | CASSENSGNTIYF
NA | TRBJ2-2 | TRBV2 | once | TGTGCCAGCAGTGAAGGGGCCGCCGGGGAGCTGTTTTTT | CASSEGAAGELFF
NA | TRBJ1-6 | TRBV7-2 | NA | TGTGCCAGCAGCTTAGTGGAGGGCGGGGATTCACCCCTCCACTTT | CASSLVEGGDSPLHF
TRBD2 | TRBJ2-2 | TRBV20-1 | NA | TGCAGTGCTCTGGGACTAGCGGGGAACACCGGGGAGCTGTTTTTT | CSALGLAGNTGELFF
TRBD1 | TRBJ1-2 | TRBV7-8 | few | TGTGCCAGCAGCTTAGGAGGGGACAGTGGCTACACCTTC | CASSLGGDSGYTF
TRBD1 | TRBJ1-5 | TRBV20-1 | NA | TGCAGTGCTAGGGACCCGACAGGGGGCAATCAGCCCCAGCATTTT | CSARDPTGGNQPQHF
NA | TRBJ2-3 | TRBV9 | few | TGTGCCAGCAGCGTCCCGGGGAGCACAGATACGCAGTATTTT | CASSVPGSTDTQYF
NA | TRBJ1-2 | TRBV29-1 | NA | TGCAGCGTTGAAGATGGAGGACTCGGCTATGGCTACACCTTC | CSVEDGGLGYGYTF
NA | TRBJ1-6 | TRBV7-2 | NA | TGTGCCAGCAGCATCCGGGTCAAAAATTCACCCCTCCACTTT | CASSIRVKNSPLHF
NA | TRBJ2-1 | TRBV29-1 | NA | TGCAGCGTGGGCGCCGGGACGACTAGGAGGGATGAGCAGTTCTTC | CSVGAGTTRRDEQFF
TRBD2 | TRBJ2-5 | TRBV11-2 | NA | TGTGCCAGCAGCTTCCCGGGACTAGCGGGGGCGTACCAAGAGACCCAGTACTTC | CASSFPGLAGAYQETQYF
NA | TRBJ1-5 | TRBV11-2 | NA | TGTGCCAGCAGCTCTTCGGGAATCGAGCCCCAGCATTTT | CASSSSGIEPQHF
TRBD2 | TRBJ2-1 | TRBV18 | NA | TGTGCCAGCTCACCACGAACGGGGGGATCCGACAATGAGCAGTTCTTC | CASSPRTGGSDNEQFF
NA | TRBJ2-2 | TRBV6-5 | NA | TGTGCCAGCAGTTACTCCACAGGGCCCGGCACCGGGGAGCTGTTTTTT | CASSYSTGPGTGELFF
NA | TRBJ2-5 | TRBV6-2/TRBV6-3 | NA | TGTGCCAGCAGTTACATAGGGGTAGCCCAGTACTTC | CASSYIGVAQYF
NA | TRBJ2-5 | TRBV7-2 | few | TGTGCCAGCAGCTTACTTTCGCGGGGAGAAGAGACCCAGTACTTC | CASSLLSRGEETQYF
TRBD1 | TRBJ2-7 | TRBV6-1 | NA | TGTGCCAGCAGTGAAAAGGACAGGGGTACGCGCGTAGAGCAGTACTTC | CASSEKDRGTRVEQYF
TRBD2 | TRBJ2-5 | TRBV7-8 | NA | TGTGCCAGCAGCTTGTTAGCGGGGGGGCCTGGGGAGACCCAGTACTTC | CASSLLAGGPGETQYF
NA | TRBJ2-1 | TRBV4-1 | few | TGCGCCAGCAGCCAAGATGAGTATACCGTTGAGCAGTTCTTC | CASSQDEYTVEQFF
NA | TRBJ2-5 | TRBV7-2 | NA | TGTGCCAGCAGCTTAGCAACCGGGACATCTAAAGAGACCCAGTACTTC | CASSLATGTSKETQYF
NA | TRBJ1-1 | TRBV24-1 | NA | TGTGCCACCAGTGCGGGTAGCACTGAAGCTTTCTTT | CATSAGSTEAFF
NA | TRBJ2-3 | TRBV12-3/TRBV12-4 | few | TGTGCCAGCAGTTTACGGGCGGGGACCACAGATACGCAGTATTTT | CASSLRAGTTDTQYF
TRBD2 | TRBJ2-3 | TRBV7-8 | many | TGTGCCAGCAGCTTAGTAGGACTAGCGGGTCCAGATACGCAGTATTTT | CASSLVGLAGPDTQYF